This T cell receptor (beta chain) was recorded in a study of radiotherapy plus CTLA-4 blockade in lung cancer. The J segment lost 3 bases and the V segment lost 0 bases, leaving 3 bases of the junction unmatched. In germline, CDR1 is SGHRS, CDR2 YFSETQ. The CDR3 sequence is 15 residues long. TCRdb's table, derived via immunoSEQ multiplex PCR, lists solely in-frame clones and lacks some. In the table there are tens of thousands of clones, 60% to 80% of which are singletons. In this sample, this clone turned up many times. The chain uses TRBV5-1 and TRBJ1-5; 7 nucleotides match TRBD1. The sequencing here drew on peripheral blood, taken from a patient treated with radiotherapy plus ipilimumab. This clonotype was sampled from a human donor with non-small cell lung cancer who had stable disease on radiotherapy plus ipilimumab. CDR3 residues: CASSLETGSNQPQHF. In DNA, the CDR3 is TGCGCCAGCAGCTTGGAGACAGGGTCCAATCAGCCCCAGCATTTT.